Listed below are T cell receptor beta chains from one sample, sequenced in a study of blood T cell repertoires in COVID-19. The table came from immunoSEQ multiplex PCR; TCRdb's copy has only in-frame clones and leaves some out. The sample yields roughly 130,000 clones, over 80% seen once. Sequenced sample: peripheral blood. Receptors originate from a man between 65 and 79 years old with acute or convalescent COVID-19. Each CDR3 is given with its conserved first and last residue. The D gene is left open where the match is weak. Where a row states a size, it is once, few, many or the class of an expanded clone; other rows omit it.

v_gene	abundance	d_gene	j_gene	CDR3nt	CDR3aa
TRBV5-5	-	TRBD1	TRBJ2-1	TGTGCCAGCGGTTCGACAGGGCGAAATGAGCAGTTCTTC	CASGSTGRNEQFF
TRBV5-4	once	TRBD2	TRBJ2-5	TGTGCCAGCAGCCCGGGGGGAGGGGAGACCCAGTACTTC	CASSPGGGETQYF
TRBV5-1	-	TRBD1	TRBJ2-1	TGCGCCAGCACTGGACAGGGGGTCAATGAGCAGTTCTTC	CASTGQGVNEQFF
TRBV20-1	-	-	TRBJ2-3	TGCAGTGCCCCGACATCCACGCAGTATTTT	CSAPTSTQYF
TRBV9	-	TRBD2	TRBJ2-5	TGTGCCAGCAGCGGGGTAGGGACTAGCGGGTTAGAGACCCAGTACTTC	CASSGVGTSGLETQYF
TRBV27	-	-	TRBJ1-6	TGTGCCAGCAGTTCCGGTTATAATTCACCCCTCCACTTT	CASSSGYNSPLHF
TRBV28	-	-	TRBJ1-1	TGTGCCAGCAGTTTATACAGGGAGGGCACTGAAGCTTTCTTT	CASSLYREGTEAFF
TRBV12-3/TRBV12-4	-	-	TRBJ1-5	TGTGCCAGCAGTTTGATGAGTCAGCCCCAGCATTTT	CASSLMSQPQHF
TRBV5-1	-	TRBD2	TRBJ2-3	TGCGCCAGCAGCTGGACTAGCGGAGGAACAGATACGCAGTATTTT	CASSWTSGGTDTQYF
TRBV7-9	-	-	TRBJ1-1	TGTGCCAGCAGCTTTGTGGTAGCGAACACTGAAGCTTTCTTT	CASSFVVANTEAFF
TRBV7-2	-	-	TRBJ1-2	TGTGCCAGCAGCTTAGGGGGGGGCCCTAACTATGGCTACACCTTC	CASSLGGGPNYGYTF
TRBV4-1	-	TRBD2	TRBJ2-1	TGCGCCAGCAGCCAATACCTAGCGGGGACCTACAATGAGCAGTTCTTC	CASSQYLAGTYNEQFF
TRBV5-1	-	-	TRBJ2-3	TGCGCCAGCAGCCCATTTCGGGAGACAGATACGCAGTATTTT	CASSPFRETDTQYF
TRBV9	-	-	TRBJ2-6	TGTGCCAGCAGCGTAGGAGGCTACTCTGGGGCCAACGTCCTGACTTTC	CASSVGGYSGANVLTF
TRBV5-1	-	TRBD1	TRBJ1-2	TGCGCCAGCAGCCGGGACAGGGGGTTTTCTAACTATGGCTACACCTTC	CASSRDRGFSNYGYTF
TRBV7-2	once	-	TRBJ2-1	TGTGCCAGCAGCTCTGGCGGGACAGCGGGGGCCTACAATGAGCAGTTCTTC	CASSSGGTAGAYNEQFF
TRBV5-8	-	TRBD2	TRBJ2-3	TGTGCCAGCATCCCGATGCGTTCCGGCGGGGGGACAGATACGCAGTATTTT	CASIPMRSGGGTDTQYF
TRBV5-1	few	-	TRBJ2-2	TGCGCCAGCCGCTCGGGAGCGAACACCGGGGAGCTGTTTTTT	CASRSGANTGELFF
TRBV19	-	TRBD1	TRBJ2-7	TGTGCCAGTAGTACCACCCTAGCCGTGACAGGGGTAGGGTCCTACGAGCAGTACTTC	CASSTTLAVTGVGSYEQYF
TRBV6-1	once	-	TRBJ1-4	TGTGCCAGCAGTGAAGCGAGGGGACATAATGAAAAACTGTTTTTT	CASSEARGHNEKLFF
TRBV5-6	-	TRBD1	TRBJ2-5	TGTGCCAGCAGCGCTAGACAGGGGACAGAGACCCAGTACTTC	CASSARQGTETQYF
TRBV3-1/TRBV3-2	-	-	TRBJ2-7	TGTGCCAGCAGCCAATTTCCTGGCCGCTCCTACGAGCAGTACTTC	CASSQFPGRSYEQYF
TRBV7-9	-	-	TRBJ2-2	TGTGCCAGCAGCCCTTTATCCAGTTCAAACACCGGGGAGCTGTTTTTT	CASSPLSSSNTGELFF
TRBV5-1	once	-	TRBJ2-1	TGCGCCAGCAGCTTTTTAACGGGGGGCCCAAATGAGCAGTTCTTC	CASSFLTGGPNEQFF
TRBV19	-	TRBD1	TRBJ2-4	TGTGCCAGTAGTATAGAAGGGGACAGGTCGGTGGACATTCAGTACTTC	CASSIEGDRSVDIQYF
TRBV2	-	TRBD1	TRBJ2-5	TGTGCCAGCAGTCCTCAGGGGGCGAGTGGAGAGACCCAGTACTTC	CASSPQGASGETQYF
TRBV3-1/TRBV3-2	-	TRBD1	TRBJ2-5	TGTGCCAGCAGCCCGGACAGGGAGCACATAGTAGAGACCCAGTACTTC	CASSPDREHIVETQYF
TRBV6-1	-	-	TRBJ1-6	TGTGCCAGCAGTGCCCTCTCTCGACCCGGGAGCTCCTATAATTCACCCCTCCACTTT	CASSALSRPGSSYNSPLHF
TRBV6-5	few	-	TRBJ2-2	TGTGCCAGCAGGAGGGAGTACGGGGAGCTGTTTTTT	CASRREYGELFF
TRBV7-8	-	TRBD1	TRBJ1-1	TGTGCCAGTTCGACCGGGACAGCGAACACTGAAGCTTTCTTT	CASSTGTANTEAFF
TRBV5-1	-	TRBD2	TRBJ2-5	TGCGCCAGCCACCGTCCGACGGTAGCGGGGAGCGGGGAGACCCAGTACTTC	CASHRPTVAGSGETQYF
TRBV6-5	-	-	TRBJ1-3	TGTGCCAGCACCCTCGGGGGGGTGGGTGGAAACACCATATATTTT	CASTLGGVGGNTIYF
TRBV9	once	TRBD1	TRBJ1-3	TGTGCCAGCAGCGACCGGGACAGGGCTGGAAACACCATATATTTT	CASSDRDRAGNTIYF
TRBV18	-	-	TRBJ2-1	TGTGCCAGCTCACCGCCTATACAGGGTTGGAGAGAGCAGTTCTTC	CASSPPIQGWREQFF
TRBV9	-	-	TRBJ1-4	TGTGCCAGCAGCGTAGCCCTTAATGAAAAACTGTTTTTT	CASSVALNEKLFF
TRBV11-2	-	TRBD2	TRBJ2-3	TGTGCCAGCAGCTTAGTGGCTAGCGGCCTACCTAGCACAGATACGCAGTATTTT	CASSLVASGLPSTDTQYF
TRBV9	-	-	TRBJ2-2	TGTGCCAGCAACCGGCAGGGCAACACCGGGGAGCTGTTTTTT	CASNRQGNTGELFF
TRBV29-1	-	TRBD1	TRBJ2-1	TGCAGCGTTGTAAGGGGACAGGGAGGGGATGAGCAGTTCTTC	CSVVRGQGGDEQFF
TRBV5-1	-	-	TRBJ2-5	TGCGCCAGCAGCTTTAACCCTCAGGGGAACCAGTACTTC	CASSFNPQGNQYF
TRBV7-2	-	-	TRBJ1-2	TGTGCCAGCAACTTCTCGACAGCTAACTATGGCTACACCTTC	CASNFSTANYGYTF
TRBV7-9	-	TRBD1	TRBJ2-6	TGTGCCAGCAGCCCGGGGACAGGGCCCTCTGGGGCCAACGTCCTGACTTTC	CASSPGTGPSGANVLTF